These 32 T cell receptor beta chains originate from one sample sequenced in a study of beta chain features in type 1 diabetes. Reverse transcribing all isolated RNA meant expressed TCRB transcripts were sequenced. Profiling relied on immunoSEQ multiplex PCR, and the TCRdb table lists in-frame clones only, not all of them. The sample has 300,000 to 350,000 clones; 20% are singletons. The sequencing sample was made of naive CD4+ T cells from blood. The receptor source for this set is a woman aged 18-29 years in good health.

This chain joins TRBV14 and TRBJ2-3; perhaps TRBD2 as D (6 bases). The germline CDR1 and CDR2 sequences are SGHDN and FVKESK. CDR3 length: 14 amino acids. Trimming left V 1 base short and J 2 bases short, with 7 bases between. The CDR3 here is CASSQGTNTDTQYF. The CDR3 DNA reads as TGTGCCAGCAGCCAAGGGACTAACACAGATACGCAGTATTTT.

This clone was observed a few times. The V call is TRBV4-1, the J call TRBJ2-1; 13 nucleotides match TRBD2. The V gene end was trimmed by 4 bases and the J gene end by 11 bases; junction bases not matched to a gene: 11. The CDR3 is made up of 16 amino acids. The germline V gene has CDR1 MGHRA and CDR2 YSYEKL. CDR3 coding DNA: TGCGCCAGCAGCCCTCGGACTAGCGGGAGAAACGAAAAGCAGTTCTTC. It translates to CASSPRTSGRNEKQFF.

CDR3 nucleotide sequence: TGTGCCAGCAGCGTACGGGAACGAGCAGATACGCAGTATTTT. Amino acids: CASSVRERADTQYF. The genes are TRBV9 and TRBJ2-3; weak D call: TRBD2 (5 bases). The CDR3 is 14 amino acids. The germline gives CDR1 SGDLS, CDR2 YYNGEE. V was trimmed by 1 base and J by 4 bases, leaving 10 bases between them.

This chain uses TRBV5-4 with TRBJ1-5; 8 nucleotides match TRBD1. Losses at the gene ends were 4 bases for V and 7 bases for J; bases not matched to a gene: 4. The CDR3 totals 13 residues. The germline CDR1 and CDR2 sequences are SGHNT and YYREEE (reference sequence). This CDR3 is CASSHDRGQPQHF. The CDR3, as DNA: TGTGCCAGCAGCCACGACAGGGGACAGCCCCAGCATTTT.

The genes are TRBV5-1 and TRBJ2-7, with 9 bases lining up with TRBD2. This CDR3 is 14 amino acids long. V shed 4 bases, J shed 3 bases, and the junction held 5 bases outside the gene matches. Germline CDR1 SGHRS, CDR2 YFSETQ. The CDR3 is CASSQPSGDYEQYF. The DNA of the CDR3 is TGCGCCAGCAGCCAGCCTAGCGGGGACTACGAGCAGTACTTC.

The table lists this clone with a few counts. The V and J genes are TRBV5-1 and TRBJ2-2, with a possible D match to TRBD2 (6 bases). Deletions cut 3 bases from V and 6 bases from J, with 9 bases between. CDR3 length equals 13 residues. CDR1 is SGHRS and CDR2 is YFSETQ in the germline V gene. The CDR3 DNA sequence: TGCGCCAGCAGCTCCGGAGGGGCCGGGGAGCTGTTTTTT. This gives the protein CASSSGGAGELFF.

This chain uses TRBV29-1 with TRBJ2-5, with TRBD2 as a possible D gene (7 bases). This CDR3 is built from 11 residues. Germline values: CDR1 SQVTM, CDR2 ANQGSEA. Trimming took off 6 bases at V and 7 bases at J, with 12 bases between the two ends. CDR3 coding DNA: TGCAGCGTCAAGGGGGGGGTGACCCAGTACTTC. Translation: CSVKGGVTQYF.

This clone was observed a few times. This chain links TRBV7-9 with TRBJ2-3, with TRBD2 matching 9 bases. V dropped 6 bases and J dropped 3; count of bases not matched to a gene: 16. Germline V CDR1 and CDR2: SEHNR, FQNEAQ (reference sequence). The CDR3 consists of 18 residues. The CDR3 sequence is CASRRGVRGGLSTDTQYF. For the CDR3, the DNA is TGTGCCAGCAGACGCGGCGTGCGGGGGGGCCTATCGACAGATACGCAGTATTTT. Together with reference TRBV7-9 and TRBJ2-3, the CDR3 gives the full variable domain: DTGVSQNPRHKITKRGQNVTFRCDPISEHNRLYWYRQTLGQGPEFLTYFQNEAQLEKSRLLSDRFSAERPKGSFSTLEIQRTEQGDSAMYLCASRRGVRGGLSTDTQYFGPGTRLTVL.

The CDR3 region is CSVAEGGNQPQHF. The CDR3 bases are TGCAGCGTTGCAGAGGGGGGAAATCAGCCCCAGCATTTT. The chain employs TRBV29-1 and TRBJ1-5, with a tentative D call TRBD1 (6 bases). Deletions cut 4 bases from V and 4 bases from J, with 11 bases between. Germline V lookup: CDR1 SQVTM, CDR2 ANQGSEA. This CDR3 contains 13 residues.

This clone has more than one count but fewer than ten. The sample holds other DNA sequences that translate to the same CDR3. V usage is TRBV30 and J usage is TRBJ2-7; D is undetermined. The V and J ends lost 2 bases and 2 bases respectively, with 4 bases between them. In germline, CDR1 is GTSNPN, CDR2 SVGIG (reference sequence). The length of the CDR3 is 11 residues. The CDR3 bases are TGTGCCTGGAGTAATACCTACGAGCAGTACTTC. It specifies CAWSNTYEQYF.

The chain employs TRBV7-9 and TRBJ2-1; possibly TRBD1 for D (6 bases). V was clipped by 6 bases and J by 15 bases, with 24 bases between them. Germline CDR1 is SEHNR and CDR2 is FQNEAQ (reference sequence). This CDR3 spans 14 amino acids. CDR3 bases: TGTGCCAGCAGTCGTGGACAGTCGATGGGCTGGGGGTTCTTC. Its protein is CASSRGQSMGWGFF.

There are a few counts of this clone. The V call is TRBV7-8, the J call TRBJ2-2; possibly TRBD2 for D (6 bases). The CDR3 has 14 amino acids. V lost 5 bases and J lost 2, with 9 bases in between. Looked up from germline, CDR1 is SGHVS and CDR2 is FQNEAQ. This CDR3 reads CASSLTRNTGELFF. DNA of the CDR3: TGTGCCAGCAGCCTGACTAGAAACACCGGGGAGCTGTTTTTT.

This clone was seen a few times. This specimen includes other DNA sequences encoding the same CDR3. This rearrangement joins TRBV7-9 to TRBJ2-7, with 7 positions matching TRBD2. Germline CDR1 SEHNR, CDR2 FQNEAQ (reference sequence). This CDR3 contains 14 residues. V shed 5 bases and J 1 base; nucleotides not matched to a gene: 5. Written as DNA, the CDR3 is TGTGCCAGCAGCCCCTCCGGGGGGTCCTACGAGCAGTACTTC. Translated: CASSPSGGSYEQYF.

This clone was observed a few times. The J gene is TRBJ1-2, the V gene TRBV30; 9 positions match TRBD1. The V gene end was trimmed by 1 base and the J gene end by 6 bases; junction bases not matched to a gene: 3. The CDR3 length is 13 residues. The V gene's germline CDR1 is GTSNPN and CDR2 SVGIG (reference sequence). CDR3 coding DNA: TGTGCCTGGAGTGAGGGACAGGGACATGGCTACACCTTC. Its translation is CAWSEGQGHGYTF.

The sample holds a few counts of this clone. The gene calls are TRBV5-1 and TRBJ2-3, with 10 bases fitting TRBD2. With V trimmed by 6 bases and J by 2 bases, 6 bases remained unmatched. Germline V gene sequence: CDR1 SGHRS, CDR2 YFSETQ. The CDR3 has 15 amino acids. The CDR3 is CASKREGPNTDTQYF. For the CDR3, the DNA is TGCGCCAGCAAGCGGGAGGGCCCGAACACAGATACGCAGTATTTT.

This chain joins TRBV7-2 and TRBJ2-7; TRBD2 matches at 10 bases. CDR3 length: 15 residues. Per the germline V gene, CDR1 is SGHTA and CDR2 is FQGNSA. The V gene end was trimmed by 0 bases and the J gene end by 4 bases; junction bases not matched to a gene: 3. The CDR3 DNA sequence: TGTGCCAGCAGCTTAGCGTCTAGCGGGGGATACGAGCAGTACTTC. Encoded protein: CASSLASSGGYEQYF.

This rearrangement joins TRBV7-2 to TRBJ2-7; the D gene is possibly TRBD2 (7 bases). CDR1 and CDR2 (germline): SGHTA, FQGNSA. Trimming took off 1 base at V and 3 bases at J, with 13 bases between the two ends. The CDR3 sequence is 15 residues long. CDR3 bases: TGTGCCAGCAGCTTAGAGGGGGGACTAAGCTACGAGCAGTACTTC. Translated: CASSLEGGLSYEQYF.

This chain connects TRBV25-1 to TRBJ2-3; TRBD1 matches at 8 bases. This CDR3 is 13 amino acids long. Unmatched junction bases numbered 3, after V lost 8 bases and J lost 2 bases. Germline CDR1 MGHDK, CDR2 SYGVNS. The CDR3 protein is CASRDRFTDTQYF. The CDR3 nucleotides read TGTGCCAGCCGGGACAGGTTCACAGATACGCAGTATTTT.

The V and J genes are TRBV4-2 and TRBJ1-1; 9 bases align to TRBD1. V was pared by 3 bases and J by 11 bases, with 10 bases of the junction left unmatched. The V gene's germline CDR1 is LGHNA and CDR2 YNFKEQ. CDR3 length equals 14 residues. CDR3 sequence reads: CASSQPGTGLDAFF. CDR3 DNA: TGTGCCAGCAGCCAGCCCGGGACAGGGTTAGATGCTTTCTTT.

This clone has a handful of counts. The V and J genes are TRBV7-2 and TRBJ1-5; possibly TRBD1 for D (5 bases). CDR3 length: 13 residues. Deletions cut 2 bases from V and 5 bases from J, with 7 bases between. CDR1 and CDR2 from the germline V gene are SGHTA and FQGNSA. DNA of the CDR3: TGTGCCAGCAGCTTAAAGACAGATCAGCCCCAGCATTTT. Translation: CASSLKTDQPQHF. Looking up the rest from reference TRBV7-2 and TRBJ1-5 gives the full variable domain: GAGVSQSPSNKVTEKGKDVELRCDPISGHTALYWYRQSLGQGLEFLIYFQGNSAPDKSGLPSDRFSAERTGGSVSTLTIQRTQQEDSAVYLCASSLKTDQPQHFGDGTRLSIL.

This clone has just a few counts. This chain joins TRBV2 and TRBJ2-1, with D perhaps TRBD2 (7 bases). V lost 8 bases and J lost 6, with 14 bases in between. CDR3 length: 13 amino acids. Germline V gene lookup returns CDR1 SNHLY and CDR2 FYNNEI. This chain's CDR3 is CASRGGGSNEQFF. The CDR3 bases are TGTGCCAGCCGCGGGGGCGGGAGCAATGAGCAGTTCTTC.

This rearrangement joins TRBV30 to TRBJ2-1; 10 bases align to TRBD2. Germline CDR1 GTSNPN, CDR2 SVGIG (reference sequence). Trimming at V came to 4 bases and at J to 7 bases, leaving 10 bases not matched to a gene. There are 15 residues in the CDR3. CDR3 protein: CAWNRAGGPRNEQFF. In DNA, the CDR3 is TGTGCCTGGAACCGAGCGGGGGGGCCGAGGAATGAGCAGTTCTTC. Combining the CDR3 with reference TRBV30 and TRBJ2-1 gives the whole variable domain SQTIHQWPATLVQPVGSPLSLECTVEGTSNPNLYWYRQAAGRGLQLLFYSVGIGQISSEVPQNLSASRPQDRQFILSSKKLLLSDSGFYLCAWNRAGGPRNEQFFGPGTRLTVL.

This clone was counted only a few times. The chain has TRBV6-1 and TRBJ2-7, with TRBD2 as a possible D gene (6 bases). This CDR3 contains 13 residues. Germline CDR1 reads MNHNS; CDR2 reads SASEGT. V lost 7 bases, J lost 1 base, and 11 bases lay in between. The CDR3, as DNA: TGTGCCAGCACCTCGACTAGTTCCTACGAGCAGTACTTC. Translated, it gives CASTSTSSYEQYF.

Regarding this clone: Distinct nucleotide sequences in the sample also encode this CDR3. This CDR3 reads CAISDDSETQYF. In nucleotides, the CDR3 is TGTGCCATCAGTGATGATAGCGAGACCCAGTACTTC. The gene calls are TRBV10-3 and TRBJ2-5, with D unclear. This CDR3 spans 12 amino acids. Germline CDR1 ENHRY, CDR2 SYGVKD. V shed 3 bases and J shed 5 bases, with 7 bases lying between them.

The sample holds a few counts of this clone. At one end the junction does not follow the germline gene, possibly because of a read error. The J gene is TRBJ2-5, the V gene TRBV7-7; D perhaps matches TRBD2 (5 bases). Germline values: CDR1 SSHAT, CDR2 FNYEAQ (reference sequence). The CDR3 totals 13 residues. This CDR3 reads CASSFGGGETQYF. The CDR3 nucleotides read TGTGCTAGCAGCTTCGGAGGTGGGGAGACCCAGTACTTC.

Only a few counts were recorded for this clone. Other DNA sequences in this specimen translate into the identical CDR3. V usage is TRBV29-1 and J usage is TRBJ1-1; possible D gene TRBD1, 5 bases. Germline V gene data show CDR1 as SQVTM and CDR2 as ANQGSEA. Trimming stripped 4 bases from V and 0 bases from J, with 9 bases between. The CDR3 sequence is 13 residues long. The CDR3 DNA sequence: TGCAGCGTTGTGGGGCAGATGAACACTGAAGCTTTCTTT. Protein: CSVVGQMNTEAFF.

The genes are TRBV7-2 and TRBJ1-6; tentatively, D is TRBD1 (5 bases). Deletions cut 3 bases from V and 7 bases from J, with 10 bases between. Germline loops: CDR1 SGHTA, CDR2 FQGNSA. This CDR3 has 14 residues. This CDR3 is CASSLGRENSPLHF. In DNA, the CDR3 is TGTGCCAGCAGCTTGGGACGGGAGAATTCACCCCTCCACTTT.

The V and J genes are TRBV4-1 and TRBJ2-5, with TRBD2 as a possible D gene (6 bases). Per germline, CDR1 MGHRA and CDR2 YSYEKL. The germline V and J ends were trimmed by 4 bases and 2 bases, with 23 bases remaining between them. The CDR3 covers 18 residues. The CDR3 sequence: CASSLGPGLGALQETQYF. The CDR3 DNA sequence: TGCGCCAGCAGCCTTGGCCCGGGACTTGGGGCCCTTCAAGAGACCCAGTACTTC.

The chain has TRBV15 and TRBJ2-7; 8 positions agree with TRBD2. V shed 0 bases, J shed 2 bases, and the junction held 3 bases outside the gene matches. Germline CDR1 reads LNHNV; CDR2 reads YYDKDF (reference sequence). There are 15 residues in the CDR3. Here the CDR3 reads CATSRETSVPYEQYF. As DNA, the CDR3 is TGTGCCACCAGCAGAGAGACTAGCGTTCCCTACGAGCAGTACTTC.

This clone has just a few counts. This chain connects TRBV6-5 to TRBJ2-3; D is perhaps TRBD1 (6 bases). Per the germline V gene, CDR1 is MNHEY and CDR2 is SVGAGI. Trimming stripped 6 bases from V and 6 bases from J, with 16 bases between. This CDR3 spans 14 amino acids. The CDR3, as DNA: TGTGCCAGCAGAATACAGGGTATAAGGGATACGCAGTATTTT. Protein: CASRIQGIRDTQYF.

The chain carries TRBV20-1 and TRBJ2-1; D is unclear. The CDR3 totals 10 residues. Germline V lookup: CDR1 DFQATT, CDR2 SNEGSKA (reference sequence). V lost 4 bases and J lost 5, with 3 bases in between. Written as DNA, the CDR3 is TGCAGTGCTACCGACAATGAGCAGTTCTTC. Residues: CSATDNEQFF.

This sequence joins TRBV29-1 and TRBJ1-1, with a tentative D call TRBD1 (6 bases). The CDR3 consists of 13 residues. Germline CDR1 reads SQVTM; CDR2 reads ANQGSEA. V dropped 3 bases and J dropped 1 base, with 9 bases sitting between them. In DNA form, the CDR3 reads TGCAGCGTTGAGGGGACAAGGAACACTGAAGCTTTCTTT. Protein product: CSVEGTRNTEAFF.